Listed here are 17 T cell receptor beta chains from one sample, sequenced in a study of neurological immune-mediated disorders. TCRdb recomputed calls from the 5' RACE reads with MiXCR, one row per CDR3 protein. The sample contains 35,000 to 40,000 distinct CDR3 sequences, roughly 2.5% of which appear only once. What was sequenced was PBMCs. These TCRs come from a man aged 45-65 years with multiple sclerosis.

This clonotype appeared many times. The chain employs TRBV20-1 and TRBJ2-3; 8 positions agree with TRBD2. J was trimmed by 2 bases and V by 3 bases; bases with no gene match: 7. Germline V gene data show CDR1 as DFQATT and CDR2 as SNEGSKA (reference sequence). The CDR3 covers 15 residues. The CDR3 coding sequence is TGCAGTGCTAGGGATCGGGGGGGCATCACAGATACGCAGTATTTT. Its protein is CSARDRGGITDTQYF.

This clonotype was found many times. This sequence joins TRBV12-3 or TRBV12-4 and TRBJ1-5, with 10 positions matching TRBD1. The CDR3 totals 16 residues. With 3 bases clipped from V and 6 bases from J, the junction kept 8 bases outside the gene matches. The CDR3 nucleotides read TGTGCCAGCAGTTTCTCTTACGGGACAGGGGTTCAGCCCCAGCATTTT. Protein product: CASSFSYGTGVQPQHF.

This clonotype was observed a few times. V and J are TRBV19 and TRBJ2-7, with D perhaps matching TRBD1 (5 bases). Germline-derived CDR1 and CDR2 are LNHDA and SQIVND (reference sequence). CDR3 length: 14 amino acids. Trimming shortened V by 7 bases and J by 2 bases, and 15 bases separated the two germline ends. CDR3 in amino acids: CASTQTAGPYEQYF. CDR3 nucleotide sequence: TGTGCCAGTACCCAGACAGCCGGACCCTACGAGCAGTACTTC.

This clonotype appeared many times. The gene calls are TRBV3-1 and TRBJ1-3; 8 bases fit TRBD1. The ends lost 1 base at V and 10 bases at J; junction bases unmatched: 3. Germline CDR1 reads LGHDT; CDR2 reads YNNKEL (reference sequence). This CDR3 is built from 13 residues. The DNA for the CDR3 is TGTGCCAGCAGCCAAGCCCGACAGGGGACCATATATTTT. The encoded protein is CASSQARQGTIYF. Supplemented by reference TRBV3-1 and TRBJ1-3, the full variable domain reads DTAVSQTPKYLVTQMGNDKSIKCEQNLGHDTMYWYKQDSKKFLKIMFSYNNKELIINETVPNRFSPKSPDKAHLNLHINSLELGDSAVYFCASSQARQGTIYFGEGSWLTVV.

This clonotype was detected many times. The V and J genes are TRBV6-6 and TRBJ2-2, with TRBD1 matching 11 bases. CDR1 is MNHNY and CDR2 is SVGAGI in the germline V gene (reference sequence). The CDR3 has 14 amino acids. The V and J ends lost 7 bases and 6 bases, in that order; junction bases with no gene match: 4. The DNA of the CDR3 is TGTGCCAGCATTACGGGACAGGGGGCCGGGGAGCTGTTTTTT. As protein: CASITGQGAGELFF.

This clonotype was recorded many times. The chain combines TRBV3-1 with TRBJ1-2, with unresolved D. The CDR3 has 15 residues. Germline lookup yields CDR1 LGHDT and CDR2 YNNKEL (reference sequence). The germline V and J ends were trimmed by 0 bases and 4 bases, with 12 bases remaining between them. For the CDR3, the DNA is TGTGCCAGCAGCCAAGATCCGGCAGTTATCTATGGCTACACCTTC. As protein: CASSQDPAVIYGYTF.

About this clonotype itself: A much more abundant neighbour one base away suggests this may be a read error. The genes are TRBV5-5 and TRBJ2-6; D may be TRBD1 or TRBD2 (6 bases each). The CDR3 contains 14 residues. The ends were cut back, 3 bases at V and 13 bases at J, with 17 bases in the middle. Germline loops: CDR1 SGHKS, CDR2 YYEKEE (reference sequence). Here the CDR3 reads CASSSRKGGKVLTF. The CDR3 nucleotides read TGTGCCAGCAGCTCCCGGAAGGGGGGCAAAGTCCTGACTTTC.

This clonotype was recorded many times. The rearrangement joins TRBV4-2 to TRBJ2-1, with 8 bases lining up with TRBD2. This CDR3 region has 18 residues. Germline values: CDR1 LGHNA, CDR2 YNFKEQ. Trimming cost V 0 bases and J 7 bases; bases outside gene matches: 14. The CDR3 DNA is TGTGCCAGCAGCCAAGAAGGTTTAGTACTAGCGGTTGGGAATGAGCAGTTCTTC. This translates into CASSQEGLVLAVGNEQFF.

This clonotype was counted at least ten times. This chain joins TRBV6-6 and TRBJ2-1, with a possible D match to TRBD2 (5 bases). CDR3 length: 14 residues. V lost 4 bases to trimming and J lost 5 bases, with 12 bases between them. Looked up from germline, CDR1 is MNHNY and CDR2 is SVGAGI (reference sequence). CDR3 residues: CASSFRTGNNEQFF. The CDR3 DNA reads as TGTGCCAGCAGTTTTCGGACGGGAAACAATGAGCAGTTCTTC.

This clonotype was observed at least ten times. The CDR3 DNA follows: TGTGCCAGCAGTCCCGGGACTTCGGCCTACGAGCAGTACTTC. The encoded protein is CASSPGTSAYEQYF. The V and J genes are TRBV27 and TRBJ2-7, with TRBD2 as a possible D gene (6 bases). V was clipped by 5 bases and J by 2 bases, with 13 bases between them. Germline CDR1 is MNHEY and CDR2 is SMNVEV (reference sequence). This CDR3 is 14 amino acids long.

This clonotype was picked up many times. The chain uses TRBV20-1 and TRBJ2-2; D perhaps matches TRBD2 (6 bases). The CDR3 loop spans 14 amino acids. Trimming removed 3 bases at V and 4 bases at J, with 12 bases between. Germline V gene lookup returns CDR1 DFQATT and CDR2 SNEGSKA (reference sequence). Here the CDR3 reads CSASRDFFTGELFF. For the CDR3, the DNA is TGCAGTGCTAGTAGGGACTTCTTCACCGGGGAGCTGTTTTTT.

This clonotype was observed once. Since the CDR3 does not end with the conserved phenylalanine or tryptophan, this likely comes from a read error. The chain joins TRBV7-9 to TRBJ1-2; weak D call: TRBD1 (6 bases). V dropped 5 bases and J dropped 2 bases, with 9 bases sitting between them. The germline CDR1 and CDR2 sequences are SEHNR and FQNEAQ (reference sequence). The CDR3 is made up of 13 amino acids. The CDR3 DNA sequence: TGTGCCAGCAGCGTCGGGACAAACTATGGCTACACCAAC. Protein: CASSVGTNYGYTN.

This clonotype is medium-sized in the sample. The gene calls are TRBV24-1 and TRBJ2-2, with D possibly being TRBD1 (5 bases). There are 16 residues in the CDR3. Trimming cost V 1 base and J 3 bases, with 11 bases left between them. Germline values: CDR1 KGHDR, CDR2 SFDVKD. As DNA, the CDR3 is TGTGCCACCAGTGATTTTGGGGCCGCGGACACCGGGGAGCTGTTTTTT. This gives the protein CATSDFGAADTGELFF.

This clonotype has at least ten counts. The chain carries TRBV7-2 and TRBJ2-7, with D possibly matching TRBD1 (5 bases). V was pared by 5 bases and J by 6 bases, with 14 bases between. This CDR3 region has 13 residues. Per germline, CDR1 SGHTA and CDR2 FQGNSA. The CDR3 is CASSPRRQGEQYF. The CDR3 nucleotides are TGTGCCAGCAGCCCGCGCCGGCAGGGCGAGCAGTACTTC.

This clonotype was counted a few times. A single base separates this from a much larger clone, so it may be a read error. Because the CDR3 is missing its conserved closing phenylalanine or tryptophan, this is likely a read error. J is TRBJ1-1 and V is TRBV20-1; D is unresolved. The V and J ends lost 3 bases and 0 bases respectively, with 8 bases between them. The CDR3 is 13 amino acids. In germline, CDR1 is DFQATT, CDR2 SNEGSKA (reference sequence). Written as DNA, the CDR3 is TGCAGTGCTAGCCCGAGAATGAACACTGAAGCTTTCTAT. It is translated as CSASPRMNTEAFY.

In its sample, this clonotype was seen many times. J is TRBJ1-3 and V is TRBV10-3, with D perhaps matching TRBD1 (5 bases). The V and J ends lost 10 bases and 0 bases respectively, with 13 bases between them. The CDR3 has 14 amino acids. Per the germline V gene, CDR1 is ENHRY and CDR2 is SYGVKD. CDR3 sequence: CATARAPSGNTIYF. The CDR3 region has the DNA TGTGCCACCGCCAGGGCGCCCTCTGGAAACACCATATATTTT.

This clonotype was counted ten times or more. The junction shows a germline mismatch at one end, possibly a read error. V usage is TRBV18 and J usage is TRBJ2-5; D gene ambiguous. The germline gives CDR1 KGHSH, CDR2 LQKENI. The CDR3 has 13 residues. CDR3: CASSAPELLTQYF. The CDR3 DNA is TGTGCCAGCTCAGCACCGGAACTTTTGACCCAGTACTTC.